The present entry profiles one T cell receptor beta chain with its context. Its antigen is still unknown. No base quality values were provided; no much bigger clone lies one nucleotide off. For sequencing of the TCRbeta CDR3 region, genomic DNA was extracted from the sorted cells. The immunoSEQ Assay was used for sequencing of TCRbeta CDR3 regions. Imported from immuneACCESS, the table was reduced by TCRdb to in-frame sequences with V and J called. These copies leave out some clones; in studies compared against another copy, an unresolved V gene accounts for under half, and the cause of the remainder is not known. Here the sample has approximately 34,000 clones; 65% to 90% occur a single time. The top ten constitute roughly 1.4% of the sample. The sample originates from a study of OX40 agonist ivuxolimab in advanced cancers. Turning to the overall study: Ivuxolimab was a fully human IgG2 agonistic monoclonal antibody targeting the costimulatory receptor OX40 (CD134). Of the 50 to 55 patients in dose escalation, around 20 had hepatocellular carcinoma, some 15 had melanoma, 9 had renal cell carcinoma and 9 had head and neck cancer. Three dose-escalation patients achieved partial responses, one with hepatocellular carcinoma and two with cutaneous melanoma. Intravenous ivuxolimab was administered to patients every 2 weeks at six dose levels: 0.01, 0.1, 0.3, 1.5, 3 and 10 mg/kg. The purpose of peripheral TCRbeta sequencing was to test whether ivuxolimab changed TCR sequence diversity and led to clonal T-cell expansion. The monotherapy dose-escalation portion (N of about 50 patients) of the phase I ivuxolimab trial is reported in the paper. In the dose-escalation cohort, 82.7% of patients were male, and the mean age was approximately 64 years, with a range of about 23 to 80. Patients were allowed to have had prior anti-PD-1, anti-PD-L1 or anti-CTLA-4 therapy, and roughly 40% of the dose-escalation patients had previously received checkpoint inhibitors. Study-wide conclusions, independent of this receptor: Which antigens the clonally expanded peripheral T cells were specific for was not determined. Low levels of normalized T-cell clonal expansion were also shown by some nonresponding patients. Partial responders in the 0.1-3.0 mg/kg groups had among the lowest normalized peripheral clonal expansion, especially among CD8+ T cells. At doses from 0.1 to 3.0 mg/kg, clonal expansion was seen in both CD4+ and CD8+ blood T cells between baseline and week 6. After ivuxolimab, CD8+ T cells had more expanded clones than CD4+ T cells on average.

Based on the germline V gene, the CDR1 and CDR2 sequences are SGHTS and YDEGEE. V is cut by 5 bases and J by 2 bases, and the space between the germline ends is 10 bases. Reading from cysteine to phenylalanine, the CDR3 counts 13 amino acids. The DNA shown is the 39-base CDR3, in frame from base 1. The trial excluded patients who had a history of autoimmune disease or were on systemic immunosuppression. Peripheral blood for TCR sequencing was collected from all dose cohorts at baseline, on cycle 4 day 1, and on cycle 7 day 1. Samples were obtained from an open-label, multicenter, first-in-human phase I dose-escalation trial of ivuxolimab. Adults with locally advanced or metastatic melanoma, renal cell carcinoma, hepatocellular carcinoma or head and neck squamous cell carcinoma were enrolled in the trial. CD4+ and CD8+ T cells were sorted separately from peripheral blood before TCR sequencing.

The rearrangement combines TRBV5-8 with TRBJ1-2, and perhaps TRBD1 as D gene, on 6 matching bases. The clonotype comes from an adult with an advanced solid tumor such as melanoma, head and neck, liver or kidney cancer. The sequences come from CD4+ or CD8+ T cells sorted from blood, collected in a trial of the OX40 agonist ivuxolimab. The bases read TGTGCCAGCAGACCGAGGGGGAACTATGGCTACACCTTC. This is translated as CASRPRGNYGYTF.